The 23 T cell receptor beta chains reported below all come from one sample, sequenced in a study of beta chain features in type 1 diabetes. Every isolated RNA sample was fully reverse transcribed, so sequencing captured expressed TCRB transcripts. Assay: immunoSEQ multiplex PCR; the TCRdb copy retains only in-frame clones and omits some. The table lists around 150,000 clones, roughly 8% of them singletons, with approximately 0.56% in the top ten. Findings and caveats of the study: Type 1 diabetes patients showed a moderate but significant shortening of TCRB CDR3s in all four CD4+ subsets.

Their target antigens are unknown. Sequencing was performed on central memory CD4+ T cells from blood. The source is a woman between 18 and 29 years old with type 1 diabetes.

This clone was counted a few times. CDR3 sequence (DNA): TGTGCCAGCAGTCCCGGGACAGGGTATGAAAAACTGTTTTTT. Translation: CASSPGTGYEKLFF. This sequence joins TRBV28 and TRBJ1-4, with TRBD1 matching 9 bases. The length of the CDR3 is 14 residues. The V gene's germline CDR1 is MDHEN and CDR2 SYDVKM. Losses at the gene ends were 5 bases for V and 6 bases for J; bases not matched to a gene: 4.

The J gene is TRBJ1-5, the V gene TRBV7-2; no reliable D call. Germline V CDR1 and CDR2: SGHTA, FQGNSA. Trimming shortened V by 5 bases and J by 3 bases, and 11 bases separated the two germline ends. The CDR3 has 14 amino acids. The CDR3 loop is CASSSLIPNQPQHF. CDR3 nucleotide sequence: TGTGCCAGCAGCAGCCTAATTCCCAATCAGCCCCAGCATTTT.

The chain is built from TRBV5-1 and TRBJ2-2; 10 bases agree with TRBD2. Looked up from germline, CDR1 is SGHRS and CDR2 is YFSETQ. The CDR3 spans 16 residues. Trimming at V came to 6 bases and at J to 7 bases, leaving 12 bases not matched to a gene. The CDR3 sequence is CASTHGLAGDNGELFF. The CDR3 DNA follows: TGCGCCAGCACTCACGGTCTAGCGGGAGATAACGGGGAGCTGTTTTTT. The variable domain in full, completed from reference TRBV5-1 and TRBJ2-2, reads KAGVTQTPRYLIKTRGQQVTLSCSPISGHRSVSWYQQTPGQGLQFLFEYFSETQRNKGNFPGRFSGRQFSNSRSEMNVSTLELGDSALYLCASTHGLAGDNGELFFGEGSRLTVL.

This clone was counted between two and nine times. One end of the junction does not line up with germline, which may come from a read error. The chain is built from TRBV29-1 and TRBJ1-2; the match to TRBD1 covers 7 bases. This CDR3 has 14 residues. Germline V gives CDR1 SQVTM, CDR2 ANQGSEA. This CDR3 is CSVEGLGDREGYTF. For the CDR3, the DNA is TGCAGCGTCGAAGGGCTAGGAGACAGGGAAGGCTACACCTTC.

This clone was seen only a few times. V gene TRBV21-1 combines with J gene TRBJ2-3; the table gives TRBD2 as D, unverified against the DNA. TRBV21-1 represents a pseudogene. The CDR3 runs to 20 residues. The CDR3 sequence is CASSKGGCGTSGGAADTQYF. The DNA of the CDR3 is TGTGCCAGCAGCAAAGGTGGATGCGGGACTAGCGGGGGGGCCGCAGATACGCAGTATTTT.

The CDR3 DNA sequence: TGTGCCAGCAGCTTAGATGACAGAAACACCGGGGAGCTGTTTTTT. Encoded protein: CASSLDDRNTGELFF. This chain links TRBV11-2 with TRBJ2-2; D might be TRBD1 (5 bases). Germline values: CDR1 SGHAT, CDR2 FQNNGV. Trimming shortened V by 0 bases and J by 2 bases, and 7 bases separated the two germline ends. The CDR3 contains 15 residues.

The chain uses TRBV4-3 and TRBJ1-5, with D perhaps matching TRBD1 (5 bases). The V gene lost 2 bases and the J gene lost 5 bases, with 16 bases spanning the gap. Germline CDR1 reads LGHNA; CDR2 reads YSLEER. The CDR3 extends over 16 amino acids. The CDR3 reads CASSQRTSGGDQPQHF. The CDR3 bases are TGCGCCAGCAGCCAAAGGACCTCGGGAGGGGATCAGCCCCAGCATTTT.

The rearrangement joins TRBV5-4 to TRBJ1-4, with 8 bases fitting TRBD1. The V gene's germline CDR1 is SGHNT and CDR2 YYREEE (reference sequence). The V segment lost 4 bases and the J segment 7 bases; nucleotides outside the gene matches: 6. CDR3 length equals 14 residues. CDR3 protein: CASSRQGAGEKLFF. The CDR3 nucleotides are TGTGCCAGCAGCCGTCAGGGGGCGGGTGAAAAACTGTTTTTT. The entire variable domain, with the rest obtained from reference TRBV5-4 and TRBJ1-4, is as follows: ETGVTQSPTHLIKTRGQQVTLRCSSQSGHNTVSWYQQALGQGPQFIFQYYREEENGRGNFPPRFSGLQFPNYSSELNVNALELDDSALYLCASSRQGAGEKLFFGSGTQLSVL.

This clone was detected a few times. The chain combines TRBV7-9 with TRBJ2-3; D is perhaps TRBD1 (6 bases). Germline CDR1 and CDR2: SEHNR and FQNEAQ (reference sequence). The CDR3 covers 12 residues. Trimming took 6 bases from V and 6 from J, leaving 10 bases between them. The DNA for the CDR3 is TGTGCCAGCAGATCACAGGGTGATACGCAGTATTTT. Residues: CASRSQGDTQYF.

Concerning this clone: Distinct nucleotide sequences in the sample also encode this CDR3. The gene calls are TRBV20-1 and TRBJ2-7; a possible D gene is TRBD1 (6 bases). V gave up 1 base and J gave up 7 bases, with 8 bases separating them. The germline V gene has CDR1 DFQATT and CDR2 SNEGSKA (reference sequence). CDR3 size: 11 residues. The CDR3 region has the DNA TGCAGTGCTAGAGTCAGGGGAGAGCAGTACTTC. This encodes CSARVRGEQYF.

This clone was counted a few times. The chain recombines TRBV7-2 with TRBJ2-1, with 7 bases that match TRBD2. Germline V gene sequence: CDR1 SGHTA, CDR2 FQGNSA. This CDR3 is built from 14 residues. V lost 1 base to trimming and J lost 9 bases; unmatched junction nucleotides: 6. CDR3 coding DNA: TGTGCCAGCAGCTTAGGGGGGGGTCCGAGTGAGCAGTTCTTC. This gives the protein CASSLGGGPSEQFF. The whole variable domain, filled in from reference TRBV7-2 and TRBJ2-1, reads GAGVSQSPSNKVTEKGKDVELRCDPISGHTALYWYRQSLGQGLEFLIYFQGNSAPDKSGLPSDRFSAERTGGSVSTLTIQRTQQEDSAVYLCASSLGGGPSEQFFGPGTRLTVL.

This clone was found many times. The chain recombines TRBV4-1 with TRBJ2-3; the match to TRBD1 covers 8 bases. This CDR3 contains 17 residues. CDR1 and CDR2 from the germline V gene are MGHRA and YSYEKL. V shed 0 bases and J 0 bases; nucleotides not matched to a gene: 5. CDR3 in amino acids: CASSQEGQGSSTDTQYF. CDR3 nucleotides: TGCGCCAGCAGCCAAGAAGGACAGGGTTCTAGCACAGATACGCAGTATTTT.

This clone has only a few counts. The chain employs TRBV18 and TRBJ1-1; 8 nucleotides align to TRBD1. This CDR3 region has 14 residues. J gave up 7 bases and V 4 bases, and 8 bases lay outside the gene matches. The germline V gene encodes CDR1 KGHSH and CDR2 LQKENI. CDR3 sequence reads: CASSRQGSGDEAFF. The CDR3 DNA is TGTGCCAGCTCACGACAGGGGTCGGGTGATGAAGCTTTCTTT.

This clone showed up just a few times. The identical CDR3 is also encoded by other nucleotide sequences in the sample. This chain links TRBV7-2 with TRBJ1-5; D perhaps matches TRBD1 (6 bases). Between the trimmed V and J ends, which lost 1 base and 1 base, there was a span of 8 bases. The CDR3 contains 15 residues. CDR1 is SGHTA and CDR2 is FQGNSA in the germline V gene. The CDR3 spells CASSLVGGSNQPQHF. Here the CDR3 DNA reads TGTGCCAGCAGCTTAGTAGGGGGAAGCAATCAGCCCCAGCATTTT.

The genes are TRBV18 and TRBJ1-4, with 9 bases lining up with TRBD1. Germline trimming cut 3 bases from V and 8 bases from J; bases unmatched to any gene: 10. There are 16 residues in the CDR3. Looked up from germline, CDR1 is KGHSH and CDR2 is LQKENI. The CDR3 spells CASSPRTGQGGEKLFF. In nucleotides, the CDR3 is TGTGCCAGCTCACCCAGAACGGGACAGGGAGGCGAAAAACTGTTTTTT.

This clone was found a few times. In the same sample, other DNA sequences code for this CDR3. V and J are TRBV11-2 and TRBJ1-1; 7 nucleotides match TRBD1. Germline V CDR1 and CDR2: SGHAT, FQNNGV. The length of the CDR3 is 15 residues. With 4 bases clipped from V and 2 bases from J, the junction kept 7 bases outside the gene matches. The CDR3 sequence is CASSSSDRANTEAFF. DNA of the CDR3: TGTGCCAGCAGCTCCTCAGACAGGGCAAACACTGAAGCTTTCTTT. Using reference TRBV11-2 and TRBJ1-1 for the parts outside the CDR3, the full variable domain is EAGVAQSPRYKIIEKRQSVAFWCNPISGHATLYWYQQILGQGPKLLIQFQNNGVVDDSQLPKDRFSAERLKGVDSTLKIQPAKLEDSAVYLCASSSSDRANTEAFFGQGTRLTVV.

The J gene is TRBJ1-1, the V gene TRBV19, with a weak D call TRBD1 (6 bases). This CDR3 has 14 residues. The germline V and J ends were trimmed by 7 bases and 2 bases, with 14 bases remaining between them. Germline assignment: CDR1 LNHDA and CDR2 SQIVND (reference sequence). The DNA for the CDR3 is TGTGCCAGTATCCCCACAGGGCCAAACACTGAAGCTTTCTTT. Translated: CASIPTGPNTEAFF.

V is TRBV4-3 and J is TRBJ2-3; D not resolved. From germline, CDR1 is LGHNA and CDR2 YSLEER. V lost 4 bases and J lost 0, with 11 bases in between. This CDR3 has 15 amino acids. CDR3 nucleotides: TGCGCCAGCAGCCTTAATAGCCAAAGCACAGATACGCAGTATTTT. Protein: CASSLNSQSTDTQYF.

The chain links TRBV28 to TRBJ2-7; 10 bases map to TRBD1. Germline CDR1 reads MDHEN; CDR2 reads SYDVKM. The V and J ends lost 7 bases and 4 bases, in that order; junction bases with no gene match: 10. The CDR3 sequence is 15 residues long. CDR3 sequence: CASTDPGTGAYEQYF. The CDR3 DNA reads TGTGCCAGCACCGACCCCGGGACAGGGGCGTACGAGCAGTACTTC.

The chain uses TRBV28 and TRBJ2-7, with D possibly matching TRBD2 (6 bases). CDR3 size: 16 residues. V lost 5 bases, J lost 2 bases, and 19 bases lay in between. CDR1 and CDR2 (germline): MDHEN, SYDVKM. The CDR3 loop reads CASSGIGTAFPYEQYF. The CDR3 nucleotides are TGTGCCAGCAGTGGAATCGGGACTGCGTTCCCCTACGAGCAGTACTTC.

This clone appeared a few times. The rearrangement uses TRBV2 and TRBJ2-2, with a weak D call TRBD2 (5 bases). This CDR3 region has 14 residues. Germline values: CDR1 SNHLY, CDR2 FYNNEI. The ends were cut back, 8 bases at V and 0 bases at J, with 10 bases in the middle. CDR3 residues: CASLQRTNTGELFF. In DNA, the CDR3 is TGTGCCAGCCTCCAGCGGACGAACACCGGGGAGCTGTTTTTT.

CDR3: CASSSGTNGWQFF. The CDR3 nucleotides read TGTGCCAGCAGCTCAGGGACAAACGGGTGGCAGTTCTTC. The genes are TRBV7-6 and TRBJ2-1; TRBD1 might be the D (6 bases). This CDR3 is 13 amino acids long. V was cut by 4 bases and J by 12 bases, with 16 bases left in between. Germline V lookup: CDR1 SGHVS, CDR2 FNYEAQ.

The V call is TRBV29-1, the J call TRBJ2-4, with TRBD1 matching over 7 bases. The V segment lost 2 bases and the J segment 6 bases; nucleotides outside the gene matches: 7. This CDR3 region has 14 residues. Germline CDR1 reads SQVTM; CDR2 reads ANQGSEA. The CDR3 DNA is TGCAGCGTTGAACCGAGGGGACAGCCAAACATTCAGTACTTC. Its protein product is CSVEPRGQPNIQYF.